Listed here is a single TCR beta chain. Its antigen is currently unknown. Included in the TCR beta cDNA libraries were unique molecular identifiers. TCRdb ran MiXCR on the PCR reads and lists one entry per CDR3 protein. In the table there are some 800,000 distinct CDR3 sequences, around 42% of which are singletons. These data originate in a study of post-analysis software for immune sequencing data. Study-level points and caveats: Higher frequency in patients than in controls was seen for a handful of TRBV segments, with TRBV5-6, TRBV5-1 and TRBV20-1 among them. Samples from one preparation batch, clustered by F measure, grouped strongly together.

The ends were cut back, 5 bases at V and 4 bases at J, with 11 bases in the middle. This CDR3 region has 13 residues. Looked up from germline, CDR1 is SEHNR and CDR2 is FQNEAQ (reference sequence). Sample: blood. V and J are TRBV7-9 and TRBJ1-2, with D maybe TRBD1 (5 bases). The receptor was isolated from a girl between 10 and 17 years old with multiple sclerosis. The CDR3 DNA reads TGTGCCAGCAGCCCAGACAGATCCTATGGCTACACCTTC. This translates into CASSPDRSYGYTF.